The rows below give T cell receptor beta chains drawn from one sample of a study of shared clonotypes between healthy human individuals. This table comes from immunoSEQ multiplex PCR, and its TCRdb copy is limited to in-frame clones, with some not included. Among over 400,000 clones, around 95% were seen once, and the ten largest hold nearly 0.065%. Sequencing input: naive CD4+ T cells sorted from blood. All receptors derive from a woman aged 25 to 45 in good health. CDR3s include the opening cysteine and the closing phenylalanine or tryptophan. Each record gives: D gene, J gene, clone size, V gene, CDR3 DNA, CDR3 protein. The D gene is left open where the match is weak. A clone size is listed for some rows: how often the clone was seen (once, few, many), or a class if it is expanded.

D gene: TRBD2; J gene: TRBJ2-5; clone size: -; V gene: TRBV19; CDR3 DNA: TGTGCCAGTAGTACCCTAGCGGGAGGGGGGGAGACCCAGTACTTC; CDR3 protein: CASSTLAGGGETQYF
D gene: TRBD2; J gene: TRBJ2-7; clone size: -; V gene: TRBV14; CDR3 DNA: TGTGCCAGCAGCCAAGCAGTTGGGACTAGCGGGAGTATCTCCTACGAGCAGTACTTC; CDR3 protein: CASSQAVGTSGSISYEQYF
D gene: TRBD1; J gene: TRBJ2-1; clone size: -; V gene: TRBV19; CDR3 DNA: TGTGCCAGTAGTTTCGACAGGGGGCCTTACAATGAGCAGTTCTTC; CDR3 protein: CASSFDRGPYNEQFF
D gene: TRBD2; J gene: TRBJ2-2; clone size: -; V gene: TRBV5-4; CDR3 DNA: TGTGCCAGCAGCCCCGGACTAGCGGGATTCACCGGGGAGCTGTTTTTT; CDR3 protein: CASSPGLAGFTGELFF
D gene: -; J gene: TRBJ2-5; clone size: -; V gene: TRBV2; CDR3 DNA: TGTGCCAGCAGTGCGGCGCACAACCAAGAGACCCAGTACTTC; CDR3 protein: CASSAAHNQETQYF
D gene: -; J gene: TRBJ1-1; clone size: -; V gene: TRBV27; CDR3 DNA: TGTGCCAGCAGTTTTAACAACGGGAACACTGAAGCTTTCTTT; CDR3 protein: CASSFNNGNTEAFF
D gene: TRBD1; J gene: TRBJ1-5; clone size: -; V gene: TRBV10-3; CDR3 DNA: TGTGCCATCAGTGGACAGGGGGCTAATCAGCCCCAGCATTTT; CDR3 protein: CAISGQGANQPQHF
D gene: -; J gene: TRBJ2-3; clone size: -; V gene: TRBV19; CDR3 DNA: TGTGCCAGTAGTATAAAGGGCGTCACAGATACGCAGTATTTT; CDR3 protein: CASSIKGVTDTQYF
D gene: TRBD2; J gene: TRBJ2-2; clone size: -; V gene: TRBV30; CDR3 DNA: TGTGCCTGGAGTGTACAACGTTTTGTTTGGCGAGAAGGACTAGCAGAGTCGAACACCGGGGAGCTGTTTTTT; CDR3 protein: CAWSVQRFVWREGLAESNTGELFF
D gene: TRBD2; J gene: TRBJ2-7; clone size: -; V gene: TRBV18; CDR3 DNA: TGTGCCAGCTCACCTTACGGGGGGTACGAGCAGTACTTC; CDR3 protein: CASSPYGGYEQYF
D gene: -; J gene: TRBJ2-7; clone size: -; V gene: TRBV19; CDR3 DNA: TGTGCCAGTAGTATTTCCAACCTTTACGCGCAGTACTTC; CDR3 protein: CASSISNLYAQYF
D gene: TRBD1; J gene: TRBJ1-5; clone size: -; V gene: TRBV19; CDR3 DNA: TGTGCCAGTAGTGTTACCGGGACAGGCCTGAATCAGCCCCAGCATTTT; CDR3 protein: CASSVTGTGLNQPQHF
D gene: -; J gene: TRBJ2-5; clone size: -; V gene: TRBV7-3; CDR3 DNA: TGTGCCAGCAGCTTAATTGGGACTCAAGAGACCCAGTACTTC; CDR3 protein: CASSLIGTQETQYF
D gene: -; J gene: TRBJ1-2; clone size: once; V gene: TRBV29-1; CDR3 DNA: TGCAGCGTTGAGGGTAACTATGGCTACACCTTC; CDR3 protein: CSVEGNYGYTF
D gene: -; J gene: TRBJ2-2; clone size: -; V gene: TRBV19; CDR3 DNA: TGTGCCAGTACCCCCGTGACAGTCGGGGAGCTGTTTTTT; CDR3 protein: CASTPVTVGELFF